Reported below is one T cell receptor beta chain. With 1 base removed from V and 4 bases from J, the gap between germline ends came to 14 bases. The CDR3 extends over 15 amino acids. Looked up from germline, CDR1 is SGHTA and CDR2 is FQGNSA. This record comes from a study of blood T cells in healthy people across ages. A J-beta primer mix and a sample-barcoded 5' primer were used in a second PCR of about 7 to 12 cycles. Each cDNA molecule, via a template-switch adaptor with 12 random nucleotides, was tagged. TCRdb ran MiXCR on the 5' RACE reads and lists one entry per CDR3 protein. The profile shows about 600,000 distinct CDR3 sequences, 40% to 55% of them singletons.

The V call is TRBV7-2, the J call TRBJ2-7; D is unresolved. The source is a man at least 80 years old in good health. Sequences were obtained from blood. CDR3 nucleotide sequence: TGTGCCAGCAGCTTAGGCGGTCCCTCCAGATACGAGCAGTACTTC. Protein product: CASSLGGPSRYEQYF. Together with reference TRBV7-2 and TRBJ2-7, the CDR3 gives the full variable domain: GAGVSQSPSNKVTEKGKDVELRCDPISGHTALYWYRQSLGQGLEFLIYFQGNSAPDKSGLPSDRFSAERTGGSVSTLTIQRTQQEDSAVYLCASSLGGPSRYEQYFGPGTRLTVT.